This TCR beta chain was recovered during a study of cytomegalovirus exposure and HLA in healthy donors. The study, taken as a whole, reports: Presence/absence analyses assumed roughly uniform sequencing depth across donors, which may not hold. Associated with HLA alleles at 0.05 false discovery rate in a later analysis were 17,000 or so TCR beta sequences.

Researchers ran the PCR with 60 Vbeta and 13 Jbeta primers. Sequenced by immunoSEQ multiplex PCR; TCRdb stores in-frame clones only, minus some. The sample comprises 130,000 or so clones, about 64% of which are singletons, and less than 3% rests with the top ten. Germline values: CDR1 SQVTM, CDR2 ANQGSEA. The CDR3 consists of 13 residues. As regards this clone: Its antigen is undetermined.

The chain employs TRBV29-1 and TRBJ2-1, with 8 nucleotides matching TRBD1. The TCR was taken from a woman aged 40 to 55 in good health and CMV-seronegative. The source material was PBMCs. CDR3 sequence: CSVGQGSYNEQFF. The CDR3, as DNA: TGCAGTGTAGGACAGGGATCCTACAATGAGCAGTTCTTC.